This TCR beta chain was found in a study of shared clonotypes between healthy human individuals. Deletions cut 0 bases from V and 7 bases from J, with 13 bases between. Germline V gene sequence: CDR1 GTSNPN, CDR2 SVGIG (reference sequence). This CDR3 contains 14 residues. Findings and limits, study-wide: Deeper or shallower sequencing was expected to change how clonotypes are shared among donors.

Replicate PCRs were loaded with around 0.3 ug DNA from unsorted PBMC, some 30,000 T cell genomes. Ten immunoSEQ deep assay plates were used by the authors to sequence unsorted PBMC DNA. Clones were read by immunoSEQ multiplex PCR, and TCRdb kept only the in-frame ones, dropping some. The sample shows about 490,000 clones, 76% of them seen only once. This clone was seen once. Its matching antigen is unknown. Sequencing was performed on PBMCs. This chain uses TRBV30 with TRBJ1-5, with D tentatively TRBD1 (6 bases). The TCR sequence derives from a woman between 40 and 50 years old in good health. Some clones in this sample may be carry-over from other donors' samples. CDR3 region: CAWSVLGGPQPQHF. The CDR3 DNA follows: TGTGCCTGGAGTGTACTAGGGGGACCCCAGCCCCAGCATTTT.